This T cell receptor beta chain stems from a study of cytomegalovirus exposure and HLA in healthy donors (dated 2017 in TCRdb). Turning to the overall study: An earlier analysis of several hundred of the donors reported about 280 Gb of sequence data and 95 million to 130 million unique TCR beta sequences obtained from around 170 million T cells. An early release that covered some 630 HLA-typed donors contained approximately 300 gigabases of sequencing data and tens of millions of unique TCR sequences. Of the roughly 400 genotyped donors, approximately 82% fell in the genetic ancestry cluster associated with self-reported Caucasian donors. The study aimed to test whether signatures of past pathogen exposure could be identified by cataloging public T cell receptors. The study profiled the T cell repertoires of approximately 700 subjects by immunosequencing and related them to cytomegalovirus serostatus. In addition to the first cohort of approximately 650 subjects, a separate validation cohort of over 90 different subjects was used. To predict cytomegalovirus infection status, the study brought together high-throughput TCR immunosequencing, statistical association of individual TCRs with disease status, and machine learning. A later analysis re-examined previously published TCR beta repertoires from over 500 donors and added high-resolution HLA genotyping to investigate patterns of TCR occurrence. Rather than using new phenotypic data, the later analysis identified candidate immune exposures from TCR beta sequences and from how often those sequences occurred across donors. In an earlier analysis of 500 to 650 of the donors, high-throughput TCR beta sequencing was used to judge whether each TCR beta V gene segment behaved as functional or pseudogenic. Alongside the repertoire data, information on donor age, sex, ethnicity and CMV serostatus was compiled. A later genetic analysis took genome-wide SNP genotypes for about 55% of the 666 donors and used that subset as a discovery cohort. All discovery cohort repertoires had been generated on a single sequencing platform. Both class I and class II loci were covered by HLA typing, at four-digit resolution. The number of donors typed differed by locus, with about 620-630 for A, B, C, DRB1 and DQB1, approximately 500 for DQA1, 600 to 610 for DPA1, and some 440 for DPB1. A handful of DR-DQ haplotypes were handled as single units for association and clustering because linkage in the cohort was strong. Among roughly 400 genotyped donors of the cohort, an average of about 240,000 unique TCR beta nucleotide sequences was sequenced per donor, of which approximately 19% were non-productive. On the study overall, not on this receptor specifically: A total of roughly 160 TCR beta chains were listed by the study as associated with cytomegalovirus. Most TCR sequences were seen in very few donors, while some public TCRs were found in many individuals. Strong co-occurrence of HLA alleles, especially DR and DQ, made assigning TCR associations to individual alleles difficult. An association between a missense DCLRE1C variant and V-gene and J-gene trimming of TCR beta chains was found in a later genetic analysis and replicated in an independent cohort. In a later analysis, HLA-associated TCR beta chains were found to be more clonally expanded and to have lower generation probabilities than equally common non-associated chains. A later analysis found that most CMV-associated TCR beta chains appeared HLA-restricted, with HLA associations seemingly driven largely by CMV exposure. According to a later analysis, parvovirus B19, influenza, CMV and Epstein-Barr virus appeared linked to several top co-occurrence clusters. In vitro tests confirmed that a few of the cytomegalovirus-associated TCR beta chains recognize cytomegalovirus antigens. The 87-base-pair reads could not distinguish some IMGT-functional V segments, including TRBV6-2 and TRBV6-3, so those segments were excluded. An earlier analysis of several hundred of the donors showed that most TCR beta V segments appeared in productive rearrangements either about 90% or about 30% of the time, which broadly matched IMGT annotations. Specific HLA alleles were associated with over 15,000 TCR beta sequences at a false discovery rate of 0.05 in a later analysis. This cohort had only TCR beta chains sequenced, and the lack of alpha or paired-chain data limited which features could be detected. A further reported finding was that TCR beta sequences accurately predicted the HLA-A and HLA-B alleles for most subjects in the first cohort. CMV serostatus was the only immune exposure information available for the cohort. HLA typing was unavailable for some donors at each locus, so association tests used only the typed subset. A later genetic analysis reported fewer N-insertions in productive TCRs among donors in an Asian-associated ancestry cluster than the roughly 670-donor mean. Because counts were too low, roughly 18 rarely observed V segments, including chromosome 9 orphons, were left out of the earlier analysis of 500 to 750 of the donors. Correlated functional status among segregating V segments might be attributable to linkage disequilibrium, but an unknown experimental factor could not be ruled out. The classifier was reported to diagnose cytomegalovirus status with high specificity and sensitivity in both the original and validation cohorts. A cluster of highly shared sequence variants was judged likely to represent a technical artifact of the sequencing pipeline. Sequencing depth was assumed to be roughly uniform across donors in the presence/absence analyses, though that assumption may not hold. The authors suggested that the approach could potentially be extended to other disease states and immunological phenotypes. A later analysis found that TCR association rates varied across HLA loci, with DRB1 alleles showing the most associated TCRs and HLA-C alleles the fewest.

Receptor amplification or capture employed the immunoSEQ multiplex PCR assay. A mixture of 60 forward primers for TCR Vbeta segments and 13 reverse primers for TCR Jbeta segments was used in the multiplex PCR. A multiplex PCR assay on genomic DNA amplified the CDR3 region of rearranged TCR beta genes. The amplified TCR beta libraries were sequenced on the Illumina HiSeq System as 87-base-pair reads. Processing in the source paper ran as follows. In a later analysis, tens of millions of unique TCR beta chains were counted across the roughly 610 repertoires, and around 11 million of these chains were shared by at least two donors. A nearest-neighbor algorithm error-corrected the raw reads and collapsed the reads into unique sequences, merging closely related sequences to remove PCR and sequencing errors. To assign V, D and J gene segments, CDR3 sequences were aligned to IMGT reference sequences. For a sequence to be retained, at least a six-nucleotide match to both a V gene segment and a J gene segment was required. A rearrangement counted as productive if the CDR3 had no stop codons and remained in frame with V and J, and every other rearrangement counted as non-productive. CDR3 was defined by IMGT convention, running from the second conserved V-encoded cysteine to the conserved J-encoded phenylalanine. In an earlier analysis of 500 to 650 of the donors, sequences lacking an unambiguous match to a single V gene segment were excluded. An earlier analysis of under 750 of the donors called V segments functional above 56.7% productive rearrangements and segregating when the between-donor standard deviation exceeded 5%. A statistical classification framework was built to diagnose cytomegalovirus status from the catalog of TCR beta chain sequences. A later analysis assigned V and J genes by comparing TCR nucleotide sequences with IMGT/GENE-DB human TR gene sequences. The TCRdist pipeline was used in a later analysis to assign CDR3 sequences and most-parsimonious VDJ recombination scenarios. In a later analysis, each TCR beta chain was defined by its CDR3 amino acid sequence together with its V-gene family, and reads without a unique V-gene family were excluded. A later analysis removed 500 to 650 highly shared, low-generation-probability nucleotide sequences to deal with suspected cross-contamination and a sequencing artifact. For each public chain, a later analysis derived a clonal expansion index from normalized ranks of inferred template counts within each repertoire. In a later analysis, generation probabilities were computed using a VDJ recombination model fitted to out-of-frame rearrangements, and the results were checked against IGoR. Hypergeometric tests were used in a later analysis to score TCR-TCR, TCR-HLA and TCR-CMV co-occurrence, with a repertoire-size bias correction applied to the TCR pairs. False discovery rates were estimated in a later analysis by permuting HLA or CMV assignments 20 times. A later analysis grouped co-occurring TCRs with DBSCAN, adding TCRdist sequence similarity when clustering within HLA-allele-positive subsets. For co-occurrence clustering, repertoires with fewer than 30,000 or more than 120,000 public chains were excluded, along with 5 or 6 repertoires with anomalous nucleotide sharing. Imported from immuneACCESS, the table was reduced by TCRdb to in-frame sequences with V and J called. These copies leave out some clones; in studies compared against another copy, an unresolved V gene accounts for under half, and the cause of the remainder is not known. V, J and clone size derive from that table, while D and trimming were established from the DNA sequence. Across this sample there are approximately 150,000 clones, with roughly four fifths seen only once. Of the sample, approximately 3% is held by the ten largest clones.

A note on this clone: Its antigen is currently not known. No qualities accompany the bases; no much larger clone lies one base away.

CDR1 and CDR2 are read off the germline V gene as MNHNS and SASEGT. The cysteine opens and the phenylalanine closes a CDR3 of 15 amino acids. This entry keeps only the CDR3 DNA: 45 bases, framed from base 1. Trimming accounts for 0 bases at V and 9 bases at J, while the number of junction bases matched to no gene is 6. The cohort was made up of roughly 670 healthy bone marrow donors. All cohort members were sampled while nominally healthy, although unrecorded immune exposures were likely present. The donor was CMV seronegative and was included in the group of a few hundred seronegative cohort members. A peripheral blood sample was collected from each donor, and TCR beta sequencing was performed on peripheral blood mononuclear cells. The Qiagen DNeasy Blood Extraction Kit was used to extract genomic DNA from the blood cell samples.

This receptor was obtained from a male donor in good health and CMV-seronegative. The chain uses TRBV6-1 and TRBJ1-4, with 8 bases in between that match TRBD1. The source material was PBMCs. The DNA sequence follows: TGTGCCAGCAGTGAAGCTGCGACAGGGGTCAAAAAACTGTTTTTT. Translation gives CASSEAATGVKKLFF.